One and the same sample provided the 25 T cell receptor beta chains below, sequenced in a study of shared clonotypes between healthy human individuals. CD45RO negativity and positive selection for CCR7 defined naive CD8 cells, a population that excluded terminally differentiated effector memory CD45RA+ cells. The protocol was immunoSEQ multiplex PCR, while the TCRdb copy is restricted to in-frame clones and leaves out a portion. The sample shows approximately 810,000 clones, nearly 95% of them seen only once. The sequenced material came from naive CD8+ T cells sorted from blood. The receptors shown here come from a man aged 25 to 40 in good health.

J is TRBJ2-6 and V is TRBV4-3, with 7 bases lining up with TRBD2. The CDR3 is 15 amino acids. Germline V gives CDR1 LGHNA, CDR2 YSLEER. The V gene end was trimmed by 0 bases and the J gene end by 4 bases; junction bases not matched to a gene: 0. CDR3 region: CASSQEGGGANVLTF. CDR3 coding DNA: TGCGCCAGCAGCCAAGAGGGAGGGGGGGCCAACGTCCTGACTTTC.

The chain carries TRBV11-2 and TRBJ1-5, with unresolved D. This CDR3 has 15 amino acids. The ends were cut back, 0 bases at V and 1 base at J, with 7 bases in the middle. Germline values: CDR1 SGHAT, CDR2 FQNNGV. CDR3 in amino acids: CASSLEGISNQPQHF. The CDR3 nucleotides are TGTGCCAGCAGCTTAGAGGGTATCAGCAATCAGCCCCAGCATTTT.

The V gene is TRBV27, the J gene TRBJ2-1; 7 nucleotides line up with TRBD1. The CDR3 runs 16 residues. From germline, CDR1 is MNHEY and CDR2 SMNVEV (reference sequence). V dropped 0 bases and J dropped 5; count of bases not matched to a gene: 7. This CDR3 is CASSLSNVRGNNEQFF. The CDR3 bases are TGTGCCAGCAGTTTATCGAACGTCAGGGGGAACAATGAGCAGTTCTTC.

The count of this clone is one. This chain links TRBV11-3 with TRBJ2-7; 7 positions match TRBD2. The CDR3 sequence is 14 residues long. The germline V gene encodes CDR1 SGHNT and CDR2 YENEEA. Trimming took 3 bases from V and 9 from J; bases not matched to a gene: 11. The CDR3 DNA is TGTGCCAGCAGCTTTGGACTAGAGGCCCGGGGGCAGTACTTC. This translates into CASSFGLEARGQYF.

The V and J genes are TRBV28 and TRBJ2-1; 11 bases are shared with TRBD2. The CDR3 consists of 19 residues. CDR1 and CDR2 from the germline V gene are MDHEN and SYDVKM. J was trimmed by 2 bases and V by 3 bases; bases with no gene match: 12. In nucleotides, the CDR3 is TGTGCCAGCAGTTTTCGGTTTATTAGCGGGAGGGCCCCCTACAATGAGCAGTTCTTC. It encodes CASSFRFISGRAPYNEQFF.

The DNA of the CDR3 is TGTGCCAGCAGTTCTCAAAACAATGAGCAGTTCTTC. Translation gives CASSSQNNEQFF. This chain links TRBV6-5 with TRBJ2-1; D uncertain. Deletions cut 4 bases from V and 5 bases from J, with 6 bases between. This CDR3 is built from 12 residues. CDR1 MNHEY and CDR2 SVGAGI come from the germline V gene.

The chain joins TRBV7-2 to TRBJ2-7; tentatively, D is TRBD1 (6 bases). Germline lookup yields CDR1 SGHTA and CDR2 FQGNSA. This CDR3 has 15 residues. The V gene lost 1 base and the J gene lost 5 bases, with 15 bases spanning the gap. CDR3 nucleotide sequence: TGTGCCAGCAGCTTAGATAGAGGGGGAAGCGACGAGCAGTACTTC. Translation gives CASSLDRGGSDEQYF.

The chain combines TRBV5-1 with TRBJ2-2; 8 bases are shared with TRBD1. The CDR3 is 16 amino acids. V dropped 5 bases and J dropped 0; count of bases not matched to a gene: 6. Germline CDR1 reads SGHRS; CDR2 reads YFSETQ. For the CDR3, the DNA is TGCGCCAGCAGGGGGGACAGGCGTTCGAACACCGGGGAGCTGTTTTTT. It specifies CASRGDRRSNTGELFF.

The rearrangement links TRBV27 to TRBJ2-3; the match to TRBD1 covers 8 bases. Germline CDR1 MNHEY, CDR2 SMNVEV (reference sequence). V shed 4 bases, J shed 3 bases, and the junction held 6 bases outside the gene matches. This CDR3 is built from 15 residues. CDR3 coding DNA: TGTGCCAGCAGTTCGCTAGACAGGGGAACAGATACGCAGTATTTT. This codes for CASSSLDRGTDTQYF.

The CDR3 nucleotides are TGTGCCAGCAGCTTAGGGACAGCTAGCACAGATACGCAGTATTTT. Translating gives CASSLGTASTDTQYF. The chain recombines TRBV11-3 with TRBJ2-3; D possibly corresponds to TRBD1 (6 bases). The CDR3 consists of 15 residues. Trimming left V 1 base short and J 0 bases short, with 8 bases between. Germline CDR1 and CDR2: SGHNT and YENEEA.

The chain couples TRBV5-8 to TRBJ2-7; no definite D call. With 3 bases removed from V and 0 bases from J, the gap between germline ends came to 10 bases. Looked up from germline, CDR1 is SGHTS and CDR2 is YDEGEE. The CDR3 extends over 14 amino acids. As DNA, the CDR3 is TGTGCCAGCAGCTCGCCCGGTAGCTCCTACGAGCAGTACTTC. It translates to CASSSPGSSYEQYF.

This chain links TRBV18 with TRBJ2-1; 8 bases line up with TRBD2. The CDR3 runs 18 residues. With V trimmed by 0 bases and J by 0 bases, 7 bases remained unmatched. Germline CDR1 KGHSH, CDR2 LQKENI. The CDR3 nucleotides read TGTGCCAGCTCACCACCGGAATCAGCGGGGGACTCCTACAATGAGCAGTTCTTC. Its translation: CASSPPESAGDSYNEQFF.

The chain uses TRBV7-8 and TRBJ2-5; 8 positions agree with TRBD2. The CDR3 spans 15 residues. The V gene's germline CDR1 is SGHVS and CDR2 FQNEAQ. The trim removed 4 bases at V and 2 bases at J, leaving 6 bases unmatched. DNA of the CDR3: TGTGCCAGCAGCTCCGGAGGCGGGAGGCAAGAGACCCAGTACTTC. Amino acids: CASSSGGGRQETQYF.

V and J are TRBV6-6 and TRBJ2-5, with D uncertain. Germline assignment: CDR1 MNHNY and CDR2 SVGAGI (reference sequence). V gave up 2 bases and J gave up 2 bases, with 15 bases separating them. CDR3 length equals 16 residues. This chain's CDR3 is CASSYPPNEPQETQYF. The CDR3 DNA reads as TGTGCCAGCAGTTACCCTCCTAATGAGCCTCAAGAGACCCAGTACTTC.

The rearrangement joins TRBV27 to TRBJ2-7; 8 bases fit TRBD1. Germline CDR1 and CDR2: MNHEY and SMNVEV (reference sequence). J gave up 2 bases and V 5 bases, and 11 bases lay outside the gene matches. The CDR3 length is 16 residues. CDR3 nucleotide sequence: TGTGCCAGCAGTGTAGTACAGGGGGTTAAAGCCTACGAGCAGTACTTC. Translated: CASSVVQGVKAYEQYF.

The chain is built from TRBV6-5 and TRBJ1-2, with D possibly being TRBD1 (5 bases). The V end was cut by 4 bases, the J end by 7 bases, with 10 bases between. CDR3 length: 12 residues. Germline V gene sequence: CDR1 MNHEY, CDR2 SVGAGI. CDR3 residues: CASSSQGFGYTF. DNA of the CDR3: TGTGCCAGCAGTTCCCAGGGATTTGGCTACACCTTC.

The genes are TRBV25-1 and TRBJ1-2, with TRBD1 matching over 7 bases. The CDR3 extends over 15 amino acids. Germline-derived CDR1 and CDR2 are MGHDK and SYGVNS. The V gene end was trimmed by 1 base and the J gene end by 4 bases; junction bases not matched to a gene: 6. The CDR3 DNA follows: TGTGCCAGCAGTGAATTCAGGGGGGGAGGCTATGGCTACACCTTC. Amino acids: CASSEFRGGGYGYTF.

The chain links TRBV5-1 to TRBJ2-1, with 8 nucleotides matching TRBD1. V trimming: 1 base; J trimming: 7 bases; junction bases outside the gene matches: 7. CDR1 is SGHRS, CDR2 YFSETQ, per germline. The CDR3 contains 15 residues. Here the CDR3 reads CASSLPGGATNEQFF. The CDR3 coding sequence is TGCGCCAGCAGCTTGCCAGGGGGCGCGACTAATGAGCAGTTCTTC.

The chain recombines TRBV5-1 with TRBJ2-7; 7 bases are shared with TRBD1. The CDR3 extends over 15 amino acids. Germline V CDR1 and CDR2: SGHRS, YFSETQ. Trimming cost V 6 bases and J 2 bases; bases outside gene matches: 11. The chain's CDR3 is CASKGADNPAYEQYF. The CDR3 DNA reads TGCGCCAGCAAGGGGGCCGATAACCCAGCCTACGAGCAGTACTTC.

This rearrangement joins TRBV5-1 to TRBJ2-3; 8 bases agree with TRBD2. Germline-derived CDR1 and CDR2 are SGHRS and YFSETQ. The CDR3 is 18 amino acids. The trim removed 3 bases at V and 1 base at J, leaving 13 bases unmatched. This chain's CDR3 is CASSSQQRGSLRTDTQYF. The CDR3 DNA is TGCGCCAGCAGCTCCCAGCAGCGGGGGAGTCTTCGCACAGATACGCAGTATTTT. The full variable domain, with the rest looked up from reference TRBV5-1 and TRBJ2-3, is KAGVTQTPRYLIKTRGQQVTLSCSPISGHRSVSWYQQTPGQGLQFLFEYFSETQRNKGNFPGRFSGRQFSNSRSEMNVSTLELGDSALYLCASSSQQRGSLRTDTQYFGPGTRLTVL.

The chain combines TRBV14 with TRBJ1-3; 9 bases map to TRBD1. CDR1 is SGHDN and CDR2 is FVKESK in the germline V gene. The CDR3 length is 14 residues. V lost 6 bases, J lost 0 bases, and 0 bases stayed unmatched. DNA for the CDR3: TGTGCCAGCAGGGACAGGGGCTCTGGAAACACCATATATTTT. It yields the protein CASRDRGSGNTIYF. The variable domain in full, completed from reference TRBV14 and TRBJ1-3, reads EAGVTQFPSHSVIEKGQTVTLRCDPISGHDNLYWYRRVMGKEIKFLLHFVKESKQDESGMPNNRFLAERTGGTYSTLKVQPAELEDSGVYFCASRDRGSGNTIYFGEGSWLTVV.

The J gene is TRBJ2-3, the V gene TRBV14, with a weak D call TRBD1 (5 bases). The CDR3 totals 16 residues. Trimming cost V 0 bases and J 2 bases, with 12 bases left between them. Germline lookup yields CDR1 SGHDN and CDR2 FVKESK. The CDR3 spells CASSQDWGSPTDTQYF. CDR3 nucleotides: TGTGCCAGCAGCCAAGATTGGGGCAGCCCCACAGATACGCAGTATTTT.

The chain uses TRBV6-5 and TRBJ2-2, with D uncertain. Germline CDR1 reads MNHEY; CDR2 reads SVGAGI. This CDR3 comprises 15 residues. Trimming cost V 2 bases and J 0 bases, with 7 bases left between them. The DNA of the CDR3 is TGTGCCAGCAGTTACCTGCCAGCGAACACCGGGGAGCTGTTTTTT. Its translation is CASSYLPANTGELFF.

This clone was detected only once. This chain connects TRBV5-4 to TRBJ2-1; TRBD2 matches at 10 bases. There are 15 residues in the CDR3. The trim removed 4 bases at V and 6 bases at J, leaving 7 bases unmatched. Germline V CDR1 and CDR2: SGHNT, YYREEE (reference sequence). CDR3: CASSVASGRGNEQFF. The CDR3 region has the DNA TGTGCCAGCAGCGTGGCTAGCGGGAGAGGCAATGAGCAGTTCTTC.

This chain uses TRBV5-5 with TRBJ2-2, with D possibly being TRBD2 (5 bases). CDR3 length: 14 amino acids. CDR1 and CDR2 (germline): SGHKS, YYEKEE (reference sequence). V was cut by 7 bases and J by 3 bases, with 13 bases left in between. The CDR3 is CASGASGDTGELFF. CDR3 in DNA: TGTGCCAGCGGAGCCAGCGGAGACACCGGGGAGCTGTTTTTT.